The 12 T cell receptor beta chains below come from one sample, sequenced in a study of human T cells and chemical hapten exposure. One entry per CDR3 protein, called by TCRdb with MiXCR from the RACE reads. The table has around 99,000 distinct CDR3 sequences, 9.5% to 15% seen once; the top ten hold less than 2.5%. Documented time point: patch test 1, 2 weeks after DPC sensitization. Stated treatment: therapeutic diphenylcyclopropenone sensitization with weekly scalp DPC. The sample in question was whole blood, obtained in connection with sensitization to the hapten diphenylcyclopropenone (DPC). The source of these receptors is a middle-aged woman with alopecia areata. Some clones in this sample may be carry-over from other donors' samples.

This clonotype occurred a few times. V gene TRBV29-1 combines with J gene TRBJ2-5, with D perhaps being TRBD1 or TRBD2 (6 bases each). In germline, CDR1 is SQVTM, CDR2 ANQGSEA. The germline V and J ends were trimmed by 4 bases and 7 bases, with 19 bases remaining between them. There are 14 residues in the CDR3. The CDR3 spells CSVAGAVVKATQYF. CDR3 in DNA: TGCAGCGTTGCGGGGGCGGTCGTAAAGGCGACCCAGTACTTC.

This rearrangement joins TRBV6-2 or TRBV6-3 to TRBJ2-1; 8 bases are shared with TRBD2. The CDR3 has 17 amino acids. The germline gives CDR1 MNHEY, CDR2 SVGEGT. The junction had 13 bases not matched to a gene; V was cut back by 5 bases and J by 4 bases. The CDR3 here is CASSVAGINPRYNEQFF. In DNA form, the CDR3 reads TGTGCCAGCAGTGTAGCGGGAATAAACCCCAGATACAATGAGCAGTTCTTC.

There are a few counts of this clonotype. The rearrangement links TRBV7-9 to TRBJ2-1; 12 bases agree with TRBD2. Per germline, CDR1 SEHNR and CDR2 FQNEAQ (reference sequence). The J segment lost 3 bases and the V segment lost 0 bases, leaving 6 bases of the junction unmatched. The CDR3 consists of 18 residues. CDR3 residues: CASSLARTSGAHYNEQFF. CDR3 DNA: TGTGCCAGCAGCTTAGCGAGGACTAGCGGGGCCCACTACAATGAGCAGTTCTTC.

This clonotype has a handful of counts. The V call is TRBV7-9, the J call TRBJ2-5; 8 bases map to TRBD2. CDR1 is SEHNR and CDR2 is FQNEAQ in the germline V gene (reference sequence). The CDR3 is 17 residues long. The ends lost 2 bases at V and 5 bases at J; junction bases unmatched: 13. DNA of the CDR3: TGTGCCAGCAGCTTAAGCATCAGCGGGAGAGGAAAGGAGACCCAGTACTTC. Its translation is CASSLSISGRGKETQYF.

This clonotype appeared many times. The chain couples TRBV29-1 to TRBJ2-1; perhaps TRBD2 as D (6 bases). CDR3 length: 14 amino acids. Germline V gives CDR1 SQVTM, CDR2 ANQGSEA. Trimming stripped 6 bases from V and 8 bases from J, with 20 bases between. The CDR3 DNA is TGCAGCGTGGGGGGTACCGGAGCAGGAGATGAGCAGTTCTTC. This codes for CSVGGTGAGDEQFF.

The chain is built from TRBV5-5 and TRBJ1-2; no clear D. From germline, CDR1 is SGHKS and CDR2 YYEKEE (reference sequence). The CDR3 totals 13 residues. Trimming took 4 bases from V and 4 from J, leaving 11 bases between them. CDR3 in amino acids: CASSPDGTYGYTF. The CDR3 bases are TGTGCCAGCAGCCCCGACGGCACCTATGGCTACACCTTC. The full variable domain, completed using reference TRBV5-5 and TRBJ1-2, is DAGVTQSPTHLIKTRGQQVTLRCSPISGHKSVSWYQQVLGQGPQFIFQYYEKEERGRGNFPDRFSARQFPNYSSELNVNALLLGDSALYLCASSPDGTYGYTFGSGTRLTVV.

The chain has TRBV5-4 and TRBJ1-1; D is uncertain. CDR1 and CDR2 from the germline V gene are SGHNT and YYREEE (reference sequence). The CDR3 contains 13 residues. V gave up 2 bases and J gave up 3 bases, with 8 bases separating them. The CDR3 here is CASSFDIYTEAFF. In DNA form, the CDR3 reads TGTGCCAGCAGCTTTGACATTTACACTGAAGCTTTCTTT.

This clonotype showed up many times. The rearrangement joins TRBV27 to TRBJ1-1; the D gene is possibly TRBD1 (5 bases). Germline CDR1 and CDR2: MNHEY and SMNVEV (reference sequence). The CDR3 loop spans 14 amino acids. Trimming removed 5 bases from V and 5 bases from J, with 15 bases in between. CDR3 nucleotide sequence: TGTGCCAGCAGTAAAAAAATTCAGGGAACTGAAGCTTTCTTT. Its translation: CASSKKIQGTEAFF.

This clonotype has at least ten counts. This CDR3 is CSVRQFQETQYF. CDR3 nucleotides: TGCAGCGTCCGACAGTTCCAAGAGACCCAGTACTTC. The V and J genes are TRBV29-1 and TRBJ2-5, with D possibly TRBD1 on 5 matching bases. The CDR3 is 12 residues long. The V gene's germline CDR1 is SQVTM and CDR2 ANQGSEA. V was shortened by 6 bases and J by 1 base, with 9 bases between the two germline ends.

In its sample, this clonotype was seen many times. V and J are TRBV19 and TRBJ1-6, with D possibly being TRBD1 (6 bases). This CDR3 contains 13 residues. Trimming removed 10 bases from V and 4 bases from J, with 11 bases in between. Germline loops: CDR1 LNHDA, CDR2 SQIVND (reference sequence). This CDR3 reads CATGQSYNSPLHF. CDR3 coding DNA: TGTGCCACCGGACAGTCTTATAATTCACCCCTCCACTTT. The complete variable domain, with remaining parts taken from reference TRBV19 and TRBJ1-6, reads DGGITQSPKYLFRKEGQNVTLSCEQNLNHDAMYWYRQDPGQGLRLIYYSQIVNDFQKGDIAEGYSVSREKKESFPLTVTSAQKNPTAFYLCATGQSYNSPLHFGNGTRLTVT.

This clonotype was detected many times. The chain uses TRBV7-8 and TRBJ1-1, with no clear D. Looked up from germline, CDR1 is SGHVS and CDR2 is FQNEAQ. The CDR3 spans 13 residues. Trimming left V 8 bases short and J 0 bases short, with 10 bases between. CDR3 protein: CASLKGLNTEAFF. CDR3 DNA sequence: TGTGCCAGCCTGAAAGGGTTGAACACTGAAGCTTTCTTT.

The CDR3 DNA is TGCGCCAGCAGCCAAGGTGGAGGGTCTGACTATGGCTACACCTTC. It codes for CASSQGGGSDYGYTF. The V call is TRBV4-1, the J call TRBJ1-2; D uncertain. V was clipped by 1 base and J by 3 bases, with 12 bases between them. CDR3 length: 15 residues. CDR1 and CDR2 (germline): MGHRA, YSYEKL.